This T cell receptor (beta chain) was captured in a study of T-cell memory formation after mild COVID-19. General study points: Day 15 to 85 contractors were CD4/CD8 balanced; later expanders leaned CD4+.

About this clonotype itself: Its antigen is unidentified.

This CDR3 has 17 amino acids. Germline V gene data show CDR1 as SGHAT and CDR2 as FQNNGV. V shed 4 bases, J shed 6 bases, and the junction held 17 bases outside the gene matches. In TCRdb, the 5' RACE reads were re-called with MiXCR into one record per CDR3 protein. Of around 310,000 distinct CDR3 sequences listed, less than 25% were seen once; the top ten hold roughly a fifth. Sequenced input: PBMCs or a T cell subset sorted from them (not recorded which). The rearrangement links TRBV11-2 to TRBJ2-7, with 8 bases fitting TRBD1. The TCR comes from a man aged 18 to 30 who had mild COVID-19 (a few samples of this study predate the infection). Cell type and time point are not known. DNA for the CDR3: TGTGCCAGCAGCTCCAGCCCCGGACAGGGTTCCCTGTTCGAGCAGTACTTC. It is translated as CASSSSPGQGSLFEQYF.